These 10 T cell receptor beta chains were all obtained from the same sample, sequenced in a study of a mutant IDH1 vaccine in newly diagnosed glioma. As for time point: baseline, week 1 (first vaccination visit). As for treatment: pre-vaccination baseline after standard-of-care therapy. Generated by immunoSEQ multiplex PCR, the TCRdb table keeps only in-frame clones and is missing some. Of 85,000 to 100,000 clones listed, about four fifths are singletons. Source: PBMCs, taken from a glioma patient treated with radiotherapy, temozolomide or both. These receptors were taken from a woman aged 45-59 years with glioma.

This chain uses TRBV6-4 with TRBJ2-1; D might be TRBD1 (5 bases). The CDR3 loop spans 13 amino acids. The V gene lost 6 bases and the J gene lost 6 bases, with 12 bases spanning the gap. Per germline, CDR1 MRHNA and CDR2 SNTAGT. The DNA of the CDR3 is TGTGCCAGCAGGACCGACAGTGGCAATGAGCAGTTCTTC. This gives the protein CASRTDSGNEQFF.

This chain uses TRBV11-2 with TRBJ1-1, with unresolved D. Germline CDR1 SGHAT, CDR2 FQNNGV. Trimming cost V 3 bases and J 1 base, with 15 bases left between them. The CDR3 spans 16 residues. In nucleotides, the CDR3 is TGTGCCAGCAGCTTGACGGGAAGTACCACGAACACTGAAGCTTTCTTT. It translates to CASSLTGSTTNTEAFF. Combining the CDR3 with reference TRBV11-2 and TRBJ1-1 gives the whole variable domain EAGVAQSPRYKIIEKRQSVAFWCNPISGHATLYWYQQILGQGPKLLIQFQNNGVVDDSQLPKDRFSAERLKGVDSTLKIQPAKLEDSAVYLCASSLTGSTTNTEAFFGQGTRLTVV.

This chain links TRBV29-1 with TRBJ1-2; D is possibly TRBD1 (6 bases). This CDR3 has 13 residues. V was shortened by 5 bases and J by 0 bases, with 10 bases between the two germline ends. Germline CDR1 and CDR2: SQVTM and ANQGSEA. CDR3 DNA: TGCAGCGTTTCAGGGGCCGCTAACTATGGCTACACCTTC. It is translated as CSVSGAANYGYTF. Together with reference TRBV29-1 and TRBJ1-2, the CDR3 gives the full variable domain: SAVISQKPSRDICQRGTSLTIQCQVDSQVTMMFWYRQQPGQSLTLIATANQGSEATYESGFVIDKFPISRPNLTFSTLTVSNMSPEDSSIYLCSVSGAANYGYTFGSGTRLTVV.

The chain recombines TRBV6-1 with TRBJ2-7; TRBD1 agrees at 7 bases. Germline values: CDR1 MNHNS, CDR2 SASEGT. The CDR3 contains 13 residues. The trim removed 6 bases at V and 3 bases at J, leaving 5 bases unmatched. The CDR3, as DNA: TGTGCCAGCAGGGAGGCAGGGGGCTACGAGCAGTACTTC. It encodes CASREAGGYEQYF.

A note on this clone: The same CDR3 can be traced to other DNA sequences in this sample. As DNA, the CDR3 is TGTGCCAGCAGCTTACGAGAGAACTATGGCTACACCTTC. Its translation is CASSLRENYGYTF. The chain couples TRBV11-3 to TRBJ1-2; no reliable D call. This CDR3 has 13 residues. Germline V gene lookup returns CDR1 SGHNT and CDR2 YENEEA. Trimming pared 2 bases from V and 2 bases from J, leaving 6 bases between.

The V gene is TRBV19, the J gene TRBJ2-1; 7 bases are shared with TRBD1. The J segment lost 0 bases and the V segment lost 3 bases, leaving 8 bases of the junction unmatched. Germline CDR1 and CDR2: LNHDA and SQIVND (reference sequence). The CDR3 spans 17 residues. CDR3 nucleotide sequence: TGTGCCAGTAGTATCAGGACAGGCCTGAGCTCCTACAATGAGCAGTTCTTC. Its translation: CASSIRTGLSSYNEQFF.

This clone has a handful of counts. This chain joins TRBV7-9 and TRBJ2-7; D might be TRBD1 (6 bases). The CDR3 is made up of 15 amino acids. Germline CDR1 and CDR2: SEHNR and FQNEAQ (reference sequence). Trimming stripped 3 bases from V and 0 bases from J, with 12 bases between. CDR3 region: CASSFRGSSSYEQYF. The DNA of the CDR3 is TGTGCCAGCAGCTTTAGGGGGTCTAGCTCCTACGAGCAGTACTTC.

The chain is built from TRBV5-1 and TRBJ2-7; D may match TRBD1 or TRBD2 (5 bases each). The CDR3 length is 14 residues. The germline V gene encodes CDR1 SGHRS and CDR2 YFSETQ. V was pared by 4 bases and J by 2 bases, with 13 bases between. The CDR3 region is CASSVGDGTYEQYF. CDR3 sequence (DNA): TGCGCCAGCAGCGTGGGGGATGGAACCTACGAGCAGTACTTC.

The chain employs TRBV5-1 and TRBJ1-6; D is undetermined. The CDR3 contains 13 residues. The V end was cut by 5 bases, the J end by 12 bases, with 15 bases between. Germline V gene lookup returns CDR1 SGHRS and CDR2 YFSETQ. CDR3 sequence reads: CASRRPDGGPLHF. As DNA, the CDR3 is TGCGCCAGCAGGCGTCCCGACGGCGGACCCCTCCACTTT.

The V and J genes are TRBV29-1 and TRBJ1-3; tentative D call: TRBD1 (6 bases). Trimming took 3 bases from V and 6 from J, leaving 12 bases between them. The germline V gene has CDR1 SQVTM and CDR2 ANQGSEA. The CDR3 length is 13 residues. CDR3 residues: CSVDGGIENTIYF. The CDR3 region has the DNA TGCAGCGTTGATGGGGGCATAGAAAACACCATATATTTT.